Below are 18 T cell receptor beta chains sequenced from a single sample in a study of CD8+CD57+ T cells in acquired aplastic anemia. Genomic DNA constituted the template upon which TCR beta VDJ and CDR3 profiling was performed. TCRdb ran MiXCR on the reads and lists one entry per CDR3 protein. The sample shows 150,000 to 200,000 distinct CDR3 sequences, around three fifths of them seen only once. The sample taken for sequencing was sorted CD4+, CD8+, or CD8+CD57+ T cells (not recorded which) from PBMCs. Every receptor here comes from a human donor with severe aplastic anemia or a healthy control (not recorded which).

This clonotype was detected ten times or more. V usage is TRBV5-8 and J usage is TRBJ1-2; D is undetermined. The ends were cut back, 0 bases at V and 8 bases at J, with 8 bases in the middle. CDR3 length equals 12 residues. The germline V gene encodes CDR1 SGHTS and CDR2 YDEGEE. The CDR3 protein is CASSLGEIGYTF. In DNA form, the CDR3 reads TGTGCCAGCAGCTTGGGGGAAATAGGCTACACCTTC.

CDR3 DNA: TGTGCCAGCAGCTTGCAGGAGCAAGAGACCCAGTACTTC. Translated, it gives CASSLQEQETQYF. The chain joins TRBV5-6 to TRBJ2-5; no reliable D call. This CDR3 comprises 13 residues. Trimming left V 1 base short and J 2 bases short, with 6 bases between. Germline CDR1 is SGHDT and CDR2 is YYEEEE.

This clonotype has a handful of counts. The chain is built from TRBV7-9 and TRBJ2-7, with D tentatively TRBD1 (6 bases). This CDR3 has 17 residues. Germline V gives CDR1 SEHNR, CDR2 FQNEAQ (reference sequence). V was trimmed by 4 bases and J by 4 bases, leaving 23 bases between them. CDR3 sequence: CASSYRHPDSLDYEQYF. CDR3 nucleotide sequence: TGTGCCAGCAGCTACCGCCACCCGGACAGCCTAGATTACGAGCAGTACTTC. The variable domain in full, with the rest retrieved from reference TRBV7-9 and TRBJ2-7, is DTGVSQNPRHKITKRGQNVTFRCDPISEHNRLYWYRQTLGQGPEFLTYFQNEAQLEKSRLLSDRFSAERPKGSFSTLEIQRTEQGDSAMYLCASSYRHPDSLDYEQYFGPGTRLTVT.

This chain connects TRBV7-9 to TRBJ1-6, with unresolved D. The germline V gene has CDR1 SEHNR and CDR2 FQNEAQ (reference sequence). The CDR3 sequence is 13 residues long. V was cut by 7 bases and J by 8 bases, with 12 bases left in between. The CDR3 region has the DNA TGTGCCAGCAACGGGCAGCGAGATTCACCCCTCCACTTT. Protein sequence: CASNGQRDSPLHF.

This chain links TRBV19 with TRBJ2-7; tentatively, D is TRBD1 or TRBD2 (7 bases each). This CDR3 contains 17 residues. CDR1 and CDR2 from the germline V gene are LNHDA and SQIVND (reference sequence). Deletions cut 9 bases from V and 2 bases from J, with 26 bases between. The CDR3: CASSPYGGDRPTYEQYF. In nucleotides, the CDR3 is TGTGCCAGCAGCCCTTATGGGGGGGACAGACCTACCTACGAGCAGTACTTC.

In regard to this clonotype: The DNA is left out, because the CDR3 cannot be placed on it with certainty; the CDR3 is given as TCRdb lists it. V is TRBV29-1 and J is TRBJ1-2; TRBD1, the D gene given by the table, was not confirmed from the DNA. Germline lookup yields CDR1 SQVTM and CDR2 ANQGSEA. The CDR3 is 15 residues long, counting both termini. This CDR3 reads CSVGGGTGGDYGCTF.

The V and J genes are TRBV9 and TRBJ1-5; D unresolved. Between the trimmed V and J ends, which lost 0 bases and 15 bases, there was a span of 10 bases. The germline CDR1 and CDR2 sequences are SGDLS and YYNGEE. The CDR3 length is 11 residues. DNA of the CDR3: TGTGCCAGCAGCGTAGGGGCCCCTGGGCATTTT. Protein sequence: CASSVGAPGHF. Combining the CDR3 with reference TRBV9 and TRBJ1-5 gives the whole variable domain DSGVTQTPKHLITATGQRVTLRCSPRSGDLSVYWYQQSLDQGLQFLIQYYNGEERAKGNILERFSAQQFPDLHSELNLSSLELGDSALYFCASSVGAPGHFGDGTRLSIL.

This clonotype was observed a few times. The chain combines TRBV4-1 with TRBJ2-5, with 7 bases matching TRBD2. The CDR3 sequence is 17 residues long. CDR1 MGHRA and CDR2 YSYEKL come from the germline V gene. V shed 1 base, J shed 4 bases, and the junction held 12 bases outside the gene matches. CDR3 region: CASSQVPGGRLLETQYF. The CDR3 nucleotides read TGCGCCAGCAGCCAAGTTCCGGGGGGTAGGTTGCTAGAGACCCAGTACTTC.

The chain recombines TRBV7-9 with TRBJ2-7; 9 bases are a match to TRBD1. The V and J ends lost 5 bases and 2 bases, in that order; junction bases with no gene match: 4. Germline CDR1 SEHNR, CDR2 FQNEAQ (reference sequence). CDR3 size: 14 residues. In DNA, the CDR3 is TGTGCCAGCAGCGGACAGGGGTCAACCTACGAGCAGTACTTC. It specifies CASSGQGSTYEQYF.

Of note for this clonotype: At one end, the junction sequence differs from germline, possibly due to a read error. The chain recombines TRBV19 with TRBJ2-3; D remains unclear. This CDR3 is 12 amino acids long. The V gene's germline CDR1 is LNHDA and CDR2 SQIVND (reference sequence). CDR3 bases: TGTGCCAGTAGGATAGCAGGAGATACGCAGTATTTT. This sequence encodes CASRIAGDTQYF.

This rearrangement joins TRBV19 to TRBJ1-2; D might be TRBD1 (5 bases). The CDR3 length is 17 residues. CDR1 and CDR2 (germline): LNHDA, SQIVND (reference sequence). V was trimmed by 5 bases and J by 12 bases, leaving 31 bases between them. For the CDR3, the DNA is TGTGCCAGTAGTCCAGAGCGGGGGGTCGGGGCGCTAGAAAAAAACACCTTC. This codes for CASSPERGVGALEKNTF.

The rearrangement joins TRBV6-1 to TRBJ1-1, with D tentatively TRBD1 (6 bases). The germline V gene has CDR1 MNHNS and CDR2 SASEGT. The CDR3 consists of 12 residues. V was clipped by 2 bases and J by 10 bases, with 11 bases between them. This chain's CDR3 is CASSEYADRAFF. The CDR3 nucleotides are TGTGCCAGCAGTGAATATGCGGACAGAGCTTTCTTT.

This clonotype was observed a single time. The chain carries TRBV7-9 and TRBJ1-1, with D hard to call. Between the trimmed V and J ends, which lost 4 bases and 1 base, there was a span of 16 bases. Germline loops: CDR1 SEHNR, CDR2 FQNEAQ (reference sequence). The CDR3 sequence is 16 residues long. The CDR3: CASSSQSLGRNTEAFF. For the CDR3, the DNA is TGTGCCAGCAGCTCCCAGAGTTTAGGCAGGAACACTGAAGCTTTCTTT.

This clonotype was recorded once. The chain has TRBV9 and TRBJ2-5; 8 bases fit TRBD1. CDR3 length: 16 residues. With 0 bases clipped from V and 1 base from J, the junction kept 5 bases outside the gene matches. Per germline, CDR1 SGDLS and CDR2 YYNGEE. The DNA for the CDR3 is TGTGCCAGCAGCGTAGCTACCGGACAGGGCCAAGAGACCCAGTACTTC. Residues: CASSVATGQGQETQYF.

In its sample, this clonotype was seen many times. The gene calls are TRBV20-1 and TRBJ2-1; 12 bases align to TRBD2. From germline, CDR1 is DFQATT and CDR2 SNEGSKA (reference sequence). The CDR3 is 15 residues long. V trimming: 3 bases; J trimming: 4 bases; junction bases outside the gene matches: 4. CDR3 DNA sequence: TGCAGTGCTAGCTCTAGCGGGGGGGCTTACAATGAGCAGTTCTTC. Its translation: CSASSSGGAYNEQFF.

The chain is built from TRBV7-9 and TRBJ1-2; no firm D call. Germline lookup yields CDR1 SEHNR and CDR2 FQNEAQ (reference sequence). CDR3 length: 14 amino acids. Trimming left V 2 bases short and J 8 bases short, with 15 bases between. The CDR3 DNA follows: TGTGCCAGCAGCTTATCGTCCAGCGGCGGGGGCTACACCTTC. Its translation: CASSLSSSGGGYTF.

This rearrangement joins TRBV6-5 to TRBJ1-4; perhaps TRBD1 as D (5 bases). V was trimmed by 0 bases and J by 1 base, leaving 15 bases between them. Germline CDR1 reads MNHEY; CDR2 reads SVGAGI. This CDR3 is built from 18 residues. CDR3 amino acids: CASSYSMGRGVTNEKLFF. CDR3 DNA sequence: TGTGCCAGCAGTTACTCGATGGGCCGGGGGGTAACTAATGAAAAACTGTTTTTT.

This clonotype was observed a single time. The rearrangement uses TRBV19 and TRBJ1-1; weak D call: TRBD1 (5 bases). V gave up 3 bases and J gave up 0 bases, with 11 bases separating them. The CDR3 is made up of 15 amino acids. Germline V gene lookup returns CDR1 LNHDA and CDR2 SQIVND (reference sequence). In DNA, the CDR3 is TGTGCCAGTAGTATGAGAGGACACTTGAACACTGAAGCTTTCTTT. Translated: CASSMRGHLNTEAFF.